This T cell receptor (beta chain) was identified during a study of immune characterization of retroperitoneal liposarcoma. This clonotype is classed as medium-sized. Germline V gives CDR1 WSHSY, CDR2 SAAADI. The CDR3 extends over 13 amino acids. Trimming removed 6 bases from V and 4 bases from J, with 12 bases in between. TCRdb independently ran MiXCR on the PCR reads; one entry per CDR3 protein. The sample lists about 10,000 distinct CDR3 sequences; more than 25% were seen once. Sequencing used tumor tissue. V and J are TRBV10-2 and TRBJ1-1, with D hard to call. This TCR was sampled from a male donor with retroperitoneal liposarcoma. The CDR3 loop is CASSVGYGTEAFF. The CDR3 DNA reads as TGCGCCAGCAGCGTGGGGTATGGCACTGAAGCTTTCTTT.